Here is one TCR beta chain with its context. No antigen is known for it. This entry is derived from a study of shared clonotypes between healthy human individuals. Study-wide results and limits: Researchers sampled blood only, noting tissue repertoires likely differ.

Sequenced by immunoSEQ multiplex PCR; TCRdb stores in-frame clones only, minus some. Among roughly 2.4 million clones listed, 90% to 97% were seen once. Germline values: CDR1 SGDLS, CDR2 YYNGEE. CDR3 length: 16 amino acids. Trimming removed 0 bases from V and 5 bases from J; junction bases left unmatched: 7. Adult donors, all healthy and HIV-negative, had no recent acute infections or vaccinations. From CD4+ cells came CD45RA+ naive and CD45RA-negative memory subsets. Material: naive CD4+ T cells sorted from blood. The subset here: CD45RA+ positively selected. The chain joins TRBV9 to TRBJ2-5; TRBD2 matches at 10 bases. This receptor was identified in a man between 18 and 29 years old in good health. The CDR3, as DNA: TGTGCCAGCAGCGTAGTCCCACTAGCGGGACAGGAGACCCAGTACTTC. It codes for CASSVVPLAGQETQYF. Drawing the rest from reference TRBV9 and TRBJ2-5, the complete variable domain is DSGVTQTPKHLITATGQRVTLRCSPRSGDLSVYWYQQSLDQGLQFLIQYYNGEERAKGNILERFSAQQFPDLHSELNLSSLELGDSALYFCASSVVPLAGQETQYFGPGTRLLVL.